The 17 T cell receptor beta chains presented below share a single source sample, sequenced in a study of T cells in localized non-small cell lung cancer. Data came from immunoSEQ multiplex PCR; TCRdb stores just in-frame clones and leaves some out. This table holds over 15,000 clones, approximately 90% found once. Here the sequenced sample was peripheral blood, taken before any cancer treatment. All receptors come from a female donor over 55 with stage III squamous cell lung carcinoma.

V usage is TRBV6-1 and J usage is TRBJ2-3, with 7 bases fitting TRBD2. CDR3 length: 13 residues. The trim removed 6 bases at V and 2 bases at J, leaving 2 bases unmatched. Germline CDR1 MNHNS, CDR2 SASEGT. This CDR3 reads CASSGGNTDTQYF. CDR3 in DNA: TGTGCCAGCAGCGGGGGGAACACAGATACGCAGTATTTT.

The chain has TRBV5-1 and TRBJ2-7; 10 nucleotides align to TRBD1. The CDR3 totals 16 residues. Trimming at V came to 4 bases and at J to 6 bases, leaving 13 bases not matched to a gene. Germline V gene sequence: CDR1 SGHRS, CDR2 YFSETQ. CDR3 in amino acids: CASSTEGTGVPSEQYF. CDR3 nucleotide sequence: TGCGCCAGCAGCACAGAGGGGACAGGGGTCCCTTCCGAGCAGTACTTC.

CDR3 in amino acids: CSASQGGTDTQYF. CDR3 sequence (DNA): TGCAGCGCCAGCCAGGGGGGCACAGATACGCAGTATTTT. The chain couples TRBV29-1 to TRBJ2-3, with 7 bases matching TRBD1. The V segment lost 7 bases and the J segment 1 base; nucleotides outside the gene matches: 5. CDR3 length equals 13 residues. Germline V gene sequence: CDR1 SQVTM, CDR2 ANQGSEA.

V is TRBV25-1 and J is TRBJ1-1; unclear D gene. This CDR3 has 12 residues. Deletions cut 6 bases from V and 1 base from J, with 6 bases between. Looked up from germline, CDR1 is MGHDK and CDR2 is SYGVNS. The CDR3 protein is CASRAGNTEAFF. CDR3 sequence (DNA): TGTGCCAGCAGGGCCGGGAACACTGAAGCTTTCTTT. The full variable domain, its missing parts supplied by reference TRBV25-1 and TRBJ1-1, is EADIYQTPRYLVIGTGKKITLECSQTMGHDKMYWYQQDPGMELHLIHYSYGVNSTEKGDLSSESTVSRIRTEHFPLTLESARPSHTSQYLCASRAGNTEAFFGQGTRLTVV.

The chain uses TRBV29-1 and TRBJ1-1; D is unresolved. The V end was cut by 2 bases, the J end by 5 bases, with 9 bases between. This CDR3 spans 12 amino acids. Germline V gene data show CDR1 as SQVTM and CDR2 as ANQGSEA. The CDR3 here is CSVERQATEAFF. CDR3 bases: TGCAGCGTTGAACGGCAGGCAACTGAAGCTTTCTTT. The full variable domain, in which reference TRBV29-1 and TRBJ1-1 provide the parts outside the CDR3, is SAVISQKPSRDICQRGTSLTIQCQVDSQVTMMFWYRQQPGQSLTLIATANQGSEATYESGFVIDKFPISRPNLTFSTLTVSNMSPEDSSIYLCSVERQATEAFFGQGTRLTVV.

Only one count was recorded for this clone. This chain connects TRBV9 to TRBJ1-6; D unclear. V was pared by 4 bases and J by 6 bases, with 14 bases between. CDR3 length: 15 residues. Germline loops: CDR1 SGDLS, CDR2 YYNGEE. The CDR3 here is CASSPIGGFNSPLHF. The CDR3 bases are TGTGCCAGCAGCCCCATTGGTGGGTTTAATTCACCCCTCCACTTT.

The rearrangement links TRBV6-6 to TRBJ2-3; 9 nucleotides agree with TRBD2. The CDR3 sequence is 13 residues long. After removal of 7 bases from V and 3 bases from J, the junction contained 2 bases not matched to a gene. Germline-derived CDR1 and CDR2 are MNHNY and SVGAGI (reference sequence). The CDR3 DNA reads TGTGCCAGCATAGCGGGGGAAACAGATACGCAGTATTTT. Protein: CASIAGETDTQYF.

The chain combines TRBV18 with TRBJ1-1; 7 bases align to TRBD1. CDR3 length: 14 residues. The germline CDR1 and CDR2 sequences are KGHSH and LQKENI. Trimming took 2 bases from V and 5 from J; bases not matched to a gene: 5. The DNA for the CDR3 is TGTGCCAGCTCACCAGCGACAGGGTGGACTGAAGCTTTCTTT. Protein sequence: CASSPATGWTEAFF.

The rearrangement uses TRBV30 and TRBJ1-2, with 9 bases that match TRBD1. The CDR3 is made up of 14 amino acids. The junction had 5 bases not matched to a gene; V was cut back by 2 bases and J by 4 bases. Germline V gives CDR1 GTSNPN, CDR2 SVGIG (reference sequence). The CDR3 loop is CAWSTTTGGYGYTF. The CDR3 DNA reads as TGTGCCTGGAGTACAACGACAGGGGGCTATGGCTACACCTTC.

This clone appeared once. The J gene is TRBJ2-2, the V gene TRBV2; D may correspond to TRBD1 or TRBD2 (5 bases each). Germline V gene data show CDR1 as SNHLY and CDR2 as FYNNEI. V was shortened by 4 bases and J by 4 bases, with 13 bases between the two germline ends. This CDR3 comprises 15 residues. Here the CDR3 reads CASSVVEGITGELFF. The CDR3 nucleotides read TGTGCCAGCAGTGTAGTAGAGGGGATCACCGGGGAGCTGTTTTTT.

The chain combines TRBV6-5 with TRBJ2-1, with 9 nucleotides matching TRBD1. Looked up from germline, CDR1 is MNHEY and CDR2 is SVGAGI. The V segment lost 4 bases and the J segment 6 bases; nucleotides outside the gene matches: 10. This CDR3 is built from 16 residues. CDR3 protein: CASSSPGTGISNEQFF. CDR3 DNA sequence: TGTGCCAGCAGTTCCCCCGGGACAGGGATAAGCAATGAGCAGTTCTTC.

The CDR3 loop is CASSLGTAGANYGYTF. In nucleotides, the CDR3 is TGCGCCAGCAGCCTGGGGACGGCAGGAGCTAACTATGGCTACACCTTC. The chain has TRBV5-1 and TRBJ1-2, with D possibly TRBD1 on 5 matching bases. V gave up 4 bases and J gave up 0 bases, with 16 bases separating them. The germline V gene encodes CDR1 SGHRS and CDR2 YFSETQ. CDR3 length equals 16 residues.

This chain joins TRBV9 and TRBJ1-1; D gene uncertain. Trimming took off 0 bases at V and 11 bases at J, with 17 bases between the two ends. Per germline, CDR1 SGDLS and CDR2 YYNGEE. The CDR3 contains 14 residues. The CDR3 region has the DNA TGTGCCAGCAGCGTAGAAGGGCTGGACCCTAAGGCTTTCTTT. Translation gives CASSVEGLDPKAFF.

This rearrangement joins TRBV6-5 to TRBJ2-7; TRBD1 matches 12 bases. There are 14 residues in the CDR3. Germline CDR1 reads MNHEY; CDR2 reads SVGAGI. Trimming at V came to 6 bases and at J to 6 bases, leaving 6 bases not matched to a gene. The CDR3 region is CASSWDRGLVEQYF. In DNA, the CDR3 is TGTGCCAGCAGCTGGGACAGGGGGCTCGTCGAGCAGTACTTC.

The chain recombines TRBV5-1 with TRBJ1-2; no clear D gene. The length of the CDR3 is 14 residues. Trimming took 0 bases from V and 8 from J, leaving 14 bases between them. The germline CDR1 and CDR2 sequences are SGHRS and YFSETQ. The CDR3 nucleotides are TGCGCCAGCAGCTTGGGACTCTCCATTGGGGGCTACACCTTC. Its translation is CASSLGLSIGGYTF.

The V gene is TRBV19, the J gene TRBJ2-1; TRBD2 agrees at 11 bases. The junction had 4 bases not matched to a gene; V was cut back by 8 bases and J by 4 bases. The germline gives CDR1 LNHDA, CDR2 SQIVND (reference sequence). The CDR3 is made up of 14 amino acids. The CDR3 loop reads CASGSGREYNEQFF. In DNA, the CDR3 is TGTGCCAGTGGTAGCGGGAGGGAATACAATGAGCAGTTCTTC.

The chain has TRBV5-5 and TRBJ2-1, with TRBD2 matching 9 bases. J was trimmed by 8 bases and V by 3 bases; bases with no gene match: 9. The length of the CDR3 is 15 residues. Looked up from germline, CDR1 is SGHKS and CDR2 is YYEKEE (reference sequence). CDR3 loop: CASSSPGLAVDEQFF. CDR3 DNA: TGTGCCAGCAGCTCGCCGGGACTAGCTGTCGATGAGCAGTTCTTC.